These 9 T cell receptor beta chains were sequenced from one sample in a study of memory CD8 T cells in hepatitis C reinfection. Assay used: immunoSEQ multiplex PCR; TCRdb lists only in-frame clones, some missing. In the table there are approximately 51,000 clones, nearly 90% of which are singletons. Time point here: pre-reinfection, 55 to 20 weeks before reinfection detection. TCR sequencing was done directly ex vivo on sorted cells, without expansion in vitro. Sequencing was done on a sample of naive CD8+ T cells sorted from blood. The receptors come from a man in his late teens or twenties with hepatitis C virus infection.

V gene TRBV4-1 combines with J gene TRBJ2-1, with D hard to call. The length of the CDR3 is 13 residues. Germline values: CDR1 MGHRA, CDR2 YSYEKL. Trimming removed 3 bases at V and 7 bases at J, with 10 bases between. Written as DNA, the CDR3 is TGCGCCAGCAGCCAGATTCTTCAGAATGAGCAGTTCTTC. It yields the protein CASSQILQNEQFF.

This chain joins TRBV2 and TRBJ2-1, with D perhaps matching TRBD1 (5 bases). Trimming pared 5 bases from V and 5 bases from J, leaving 16 bases between. The CDR3 is made up of 15 amino acids. The germline V gene has CDR1 SNHLY and CDR2 FYNNEI. Here the CDR3 reads CASSRRTQIDNEQFF. The CDR3 DNA sequence: TGTGCCAGCAGTCGCCGGACACAGATTGACAATGAGCAGTTCTTC.

The sample holds one count of this clone. The V call is TRBV2, the J call TRBJ1-5, with D tentatively TRBD1 (5 bases). The CDR3 is 13 residues long. Germline V gives CDR1 SNHLY, CDR2 FYNNEI. V lost 4 bases, J lost 6 bases, and 10 bases lay in between. The CDR3 DNA follows: TGTGCCAGCAGTGTAGGAGGGGTTCAGCCCCAGCATTTT. Amino acid sequence: CASSVGGVQPQHF.

In its sample, this clone was seen once. The rearrangement links TRBV28 to TRBJ1-1; D perhaps matches TRBD1 (6 bases). The CDR3 extends over 15 amino acids. Deletions cut 6 bases from V and 3 bases from J, with 17 bases between. CDR1 and CDR2 from the germline V gene are MDHEN and SYDVKM. The CDR3: CASSTGIVSYTEAFF. The CDR3, as DNA: TGTGCCAGCAGCACAGGGATTGTTAGTTACACTGAAGCTTTCTTT. The variable domain in full, with the rest retrieved from reference TRBV28 and TRBJ1-1, is DVKVTQSSRYLVKRTGEKVFLECVQDMDHENMFWYRQDPGLGLRLIYFSYDVKMKEKGDIPEGYSVSREKKERFSLILESASTNQTSMYLCASSTGIVSYTEAFFGQGTRLTVV.

The CDR3 spells CSVPPRGGSLNEQFF. The CDR3 DNA follows: TGCAGCGTCCCCCCCCGGGGAGGTTCGCTAAATGAGCAGTTCTTC. The chain uses TRBV29-1 and TRBJ2-1, with a weak D call TRBD2 (6 bases). Trimming removed 6 bases from V and 7 bases from J, with 22 bases in between. Germline V gene lookup returns CDR1 SQVTM and CDR2 ANQGSEA. The CDR3 has 15 amino acids.

The chain employs TRBV5-4 and TRBJ1-5; 8 bases match TRBD1. CDR1 is SGHNT, CDR2 YYREEE, per germline (reference sequence). V was pared by 2 bases and J by 6 bases, with 1 base of the junction left unmatched. The CDR3 runs 13 residues. This CDR3 is CASSFQGAQPQHF. Here the CDR3 DNA reads TGTGCCAGCAGCTTCCAGGGGGCTCAGCCCCAGCATTTT.

V usage is TRBV7-9 and J usage is TRBJ1-3, with TRBD1 identical over 8 bases. V lost 2 bases, J lost 6 bases, and 9 bases stayed unmatched. The CDR3 length is 16 residues. The germline V gene has CDR1 SEHNR and CDR2 FQNEAQ (reference sequence). CDR3 loop: CASSLPPTGDENTIYF. The CDR3, as DNA: TGTGCCAGCAGCTTACCCCCGACAGGGGACGAAAACACCATATATTTT.

The chain recombines TRBV18 with TRBJ2-2, with no clear D. This CDR3 has 15 residues. Germline CDR1 KGHSH, CDR2 LQKENI. Deletions cut 8 bases from V and 0 bases from J, with 13 bases between. The CDR3 DNA reads TGTGCCAGCATAAACAGTGACGCGAACACCGGGGAGCTGTTTTTT. It translates to CASINSDANTGELFF.

The chain employs TRBV4-1 and TRBJ2-1, with D maybe TRBD2 (5 bases). V was pared by 3 bases and J by 0 bases, with 12 bases between. Per the germline V gene, CDR1 is MGHRA and CDR2 is YSYEKL. The CDR3 spans 16 residues. The CDR3 DNA sequence: TGCGCCAGCAGCCAGCGGGCCGCAAGCTCCTACAATGAGCAGTTCTTC. Amino acids: CASSQRAASSYNEQFF.